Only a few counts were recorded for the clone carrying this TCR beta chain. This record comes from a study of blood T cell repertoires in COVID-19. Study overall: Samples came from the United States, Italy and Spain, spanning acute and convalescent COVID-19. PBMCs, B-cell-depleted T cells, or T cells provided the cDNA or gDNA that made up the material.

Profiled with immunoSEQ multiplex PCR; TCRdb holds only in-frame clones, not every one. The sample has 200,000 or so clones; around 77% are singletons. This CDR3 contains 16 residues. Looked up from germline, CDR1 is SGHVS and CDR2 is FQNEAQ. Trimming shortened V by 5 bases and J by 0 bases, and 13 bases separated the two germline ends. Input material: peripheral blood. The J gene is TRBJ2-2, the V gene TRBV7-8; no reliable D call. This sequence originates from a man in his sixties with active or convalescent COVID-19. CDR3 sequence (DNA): TGTGCCAGCAGCCGGCGACACGCTGCGAACACCGGGGAGCTGTTTTTT. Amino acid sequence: CASSRRHAANTGELFF.